The present entry profiles one TCR beta chain with its context. The data were obtained in a study of blood T cell repertoires in COVID-19. Overall study context: Donors in the United States, Italy and Spain gave samples during acute or convalescent COVID-19. PBMCs, B-cell-depleted T cells, or T cells were the source of the cDNA or gDNA that made up the material.

Authors' methods: For nucleated cells, counts were estimated from reference gene primer amplification. Some clones are missing from TCRdb's copy, which holds only in-frame ones; the method was immunoSEQ multiplex PCR. V, J and clone size are taken as reported in that table, and D and trimming were inferred from the DNA itself. Of 200,000 to 250,000 clones in the sample, roughly 85% were seen once. Germline V CDR1 and CDR2: SGHTA, FQGNSA. This CDR3 is built from 15 residues. Trimming removed 4 bases from V and 0 bases from J; junction bases left unmatched: 6. Material: peripheral blood. This sequence was found in a man aged 45-65 years who had recovered from COVID-19. The chain employs TRBV7-2 and TRBJ2-7, with TRBD1 matching 7 bases. CDR3 DNA: TGTGCCAGCAGCTCCGAGACAGGGAGCTCCTACGAGCAGTACTTC. Translating gives CASSSETGSSYEQYF.